The clone carrying this TCR beta chain has just a few counts. This entry is derived from a study of blood T cell repertoires in COVID-19. The method was immunoSEQ multiplex PCR; TCRdb's version includes in-frame clones alone and lacks a portion of them. There are approximately 150,000 clones in the sample; about four fifths occur only once, and over 7.5% lies in the top ten. The sample taken for sequencing was peripheral blood. The source of this sequence is a woman in her 70s with acute or convalescent COVID-19.

The CDR3 bases are TGTGCCAGCAGTGAAGGAAGGGTGAGCGGTCAGCCCCAGCATTTT. Residues: CASSEGRVSGQPQHF. The rearrangement uses TRBV6-1 and TRBJ1-5; D is ambiguous. The CDR3 runs to 15 residues. Per germline, CDR1 MNHNS and CDR2 SASEGT. With 1 base removed from V and 6 bases from J, the gap between germline ends came to 13 bases.